A selection of T cell receptor beta chains follows, all from one sample in a study of T cell repertoires in ileal Crohn's disease. Profiling relied on immunoSEQ multiplex PCR, and the TCRdb table lists in-frame clones only, not all of them. In the table there are 5,700 or so clones, 82% of which are singletons. The sample taken for sequencing was ileal tissue. These receptors were collected from an adult with Crohn's disease. CDR3s include the opening cysteine and the closing phenylalanine or tryptophan. D genes are given only for firm matches. Size tells how often a clone was seen (once, few, many) or the class of an expanded clone, and some rows leave it out.

len,j_gene,d_gene,v_gene,abundance,CDR3nt,CDR3aa
13,TRBJ2-3,NA,TRBV19,few,TGTGCCAGTAGTATATCCGGGGCGAATACGCAGTATTTT,CASSISGANTQYF
17,TRBJ2-7,TRBD2,TRBV4-3,few,TGCGCCAGCAGCCAAGTTGGGGAGCGGGAGGGATCCTACGAGCAGTACTTC,CASSQVGEREGSYEQYF
14,TRBJ2-1,NA,TRBV6-5,once,TGTGCCAGCAGCCCCGACAGGCGGTACAATGAGCAGTTCTTC,CASSPDRRYNEQFF
13,TRBJ1-3,NA,TRBV29-1,few,TGCAGCACCCGGGACCAGGAGGGAAACACCATATATTTT,CSTRDQEGNTIYF
15,TRBJ1-5,NA,TRBV12-5,NA,TGTGCTAGTGGTTTGGACACAGGGTTTGGTCAGCCCCAGCATTTT,CASGLDTGFGQPQHF
14,TRBJ1-3,NA,TRBV5-6,NA,TGTGCCAGCAGCTTGGACAGAAAAGGAAACACCATATATTTT,CASSLDRKGNTIYF
12,TRBJ1-1,NA,TRBV18,NA,TGTGCCAGCTCACAGGGCGTCACTGAAGCTTTCTTT,CASSQGVTEAFF
13,TRBJ1-4,NA,TRBV6-1,large,TGTGCCAGCACGGCAGGGTTTAATGAAAAACTGTTTTTT,CASTAGFNEKLFF
15,TRBJ2-4,TRBD1,TRBV28,few,TGTGCCAGCAGCCCCATCCGGACAGGGGAAAACATTCAGTACTTC,CASSPIRTGENIQYF
14,TRBJ2-1,TRBD2,TRBV27,NA,TGTGCCAGCAGTAGCGGGGCCTCCTACAATGAGCAGTTCTTC,CASSSGASYNEQFF
14,TRBJ1-1,NA,TRBV11-2,NA,TGTGCCAGCAGCTTACCATCTTGGAACACTGAAGCTTTCTTT,CASSLPSWNTEAFF
14,TRBJ2-1,NA,TRBV28,NA,TGTGCCAGCAGTTTGCCCGGGACGGCGAGGAGGCAGTTCTTC,CASSLPGTARRQFF
13,TRBJ1-2,TRBD1,TRBV28,NA,TGTGCCAGCAGTTCCACAGGGGAGGGAGGCTACACCTTC,CASSSTGEGGYTF
12,TRBJ1-5,TRBD1,TRBV29-1,medium-sized,TGCAGCGCAGGGACAGGGGGTCAGCCCCAGCATTTT,CSAGTGGQPQHF
19,TRBJ2-2,TRBD2,TRBV5-1,NA,TGCGCCAGCAGCACCCGAGGAGCGAGCGGGGTTACGAACACCGGGGAGCTGTTTTTT,CASSTRGASGVTNTGELFF
14,TRBJ2-3,NA,TRBV4-3,once,TGCGCCAGCAGCCGCGACGGGGGCACAGATACGCAGTATTTT,CASSRDGGTDTQYF
17,TRBJ1-3,TRBD1,TRBV4-1,NA,TGCGCCAGCAGCCAAGTCTCCGGGACAGGGTCTGGAAACACCATATATTTT,CASSQVSGTGSGNTIYF
15,TRBJ1-1,TRBD1,TRBV11-2,NA,TGTGCCAGCAGCTCCAGACAGGGTGTGAACACTGAAGCTTTCTTT,CASSSRQGVNTEAFF
16,TRBJ1-2,TRBD1,TRBV5-1,once,TGCGCCAGCAGCTTGGTGGTGACAGGGGGCAGGTCTGGCTACACCTTC,CASSLVVTGGRSGYTF
12,TRBJ1-2,NA,TRBV9,NA,TGTGCCAGCAGCGTTTCCGGGGCTGGCTACACCTTC,CASSVSGAGYTF
13,TRBJ1-1,NA,TRBV6-5,NA,TGTGCCAGCAGTGCACGGCAGGTGGGTGAAGCTTTCTTT,CASSARQVGEAFF
13,TRBJ1-3,NA,TRBV27,NA,TGTGCCAGCAGTTTACTCTCTGGAAACACCATATATTTT,CASSLLSGNTIYF
15,TRBJ1-1,NA,TRBV6-1,few,TGTGCCAGCAGTGATGCGGGGGGCATGAACACTGAAGCTTTCTTT,CASSDAGGMNTEAFF
14,TRBJ1-5,NA,TRBV19,NA,TGTGCCAGTAGAAAGGGGCAGACCAATCAGCCCCAGCATTTT,CASRKGQTNQPQHF
15,TRBJ1-4,NA,TRBV6-5,NA,TGTGCCAGCAGGACGACCGGCATCCCTAATGAAAAACTGTTTTTT,CASRTTGIPNEKLFF
16,TRBJ2-3,TRBD2,TRBV6-1,NA,TGTGCCAGCAGTGAATTAGGACTAGCGGGCACAGATACGCAGTATTTT,CASSELGLAGTDTQYF
17,TRBJ1-5,TRBD1,TRBV10-2,NA,TGCGCCAGCAGTGGACAGGGAGGATTTGGTAGCAATCAGCCCCAGCATTTT,CASSGQGGFGSNQPQHF
13,TRBJ2-4,NA,TRBV29-1,NA,TGCAGCGTTGATGGCCCCGGAGGAAACATTCAGTACTTC,CSVDGPGGNIQYF
16,TRBJ1-5,NA,TRBV25-1,once,TGTGCCAGCAGTTGGCCCCTTCGGGACGCCAATCAGCCCCAGCATTTT,CASSWPLRDANQPQHF
15,TRBJ2-1,TRBD2,TRBV27,NA,TGTGCCAGCAAAAAGGGGGCGGGGGGGTACAATGAGCAGTTCTTC,CASKKGAGGYNEQFF
15,TRBJ2-7,NA,TRBV11-2,NA,TGTGCCAGCAGCTTAGGAGACTCGGGGACCTACGAGCAGTACTTC,CASSLGDSGTYEQYF
14,TRBJ2-2,TRBD1,TRBV29-1,NA,TGCAGCGTCGTGGGACAGGGGAGCACCGGGGAGCTGTTTTTT,CSVVGQGSTGELFF
15,TRBJ2-4,NA,TRBV7-9,once,TGTGCCAGCAGCTCCCGACTAGAAGCCAAAAACATTCAGTACTTC,CASSSRLEAKNIQYF